The T cell receptor (beta chain) described here comes from a study of blood T cells in healthy people across ages (dated by TCRdb to the mid-2010s). Describing the broader study: Template switching captured roughly one uniquely barcoded TCR beta cDNA molecule per two T cells in model experiments. Using deep sequencing normalized with unique cDNA molecular identifiers, the study measured how TCR beta repertoire diversity changes with age. Four age groups were formed from the donors: young (average 16 years), middle-aged (around 40), aged (about 68) and long-lived (about 80). To avoid experimental bias, donors of different ages were distributed randomly across sequencing lanes. The study analyzed two additional independent replicas of 1 million unique cDNA reads from the same blood draw for two donors, one aged 18 to 30 and one aged 80 or older. Paper-wide results and their limitations: Conclusive comparison of naive and antigen-experienced compartments was prevented by the profiling of bulk unsorted PBMCs. Total diversity estimates from one million sequenced T cells were considered lower bounds and underestimates. Observed TCR beta diversity per million T cells fell roughly linearly with age, and a significant reduction was already apparent by age around 39. A strong correlation was found between observed TCR beta diversity and the percentage of naive T cells measured by flow cytometry. Donor CMV infection status was unknown, potentially confounding age-related changes in expanded clonotypes. Compared with the aged group, more naive CD4+ T cells, fewer expanded clones and increased TCR diversity were shown by the long-lived group, suggesting age selection.

From the germline V gene, CDR1 is KGHSY and CDR2 is FQNENV. The CDR3 covers 14 residues, taking in both the cysteine and the phenylalanine. Solely the CDR3 DNA is kept, with 42 bases framed from the first base. V is reduced by 4 bases and J by 2 bases, leaving a spacing of 9 bases between them. Concerning this clonotype itself: The antigen it recognizes is unknown. No base qualities exist here, and no much larger clone lies one base off it.

The roughly 38 donors, aged about 6 to 100 years, were systemically healthy Caucasian individuals from Russia. Each donor gave ten milliliters of peripheral blood, collected into EDTA-treated Vacutainer tubes. PBMCs were isolated by Ficoll-Paque density-gradient centrifugation, with at least 7 million obtained per sample. Total RNA, at least 6 micrograms per sample, was extracted from PBMCs with Trizol reagent. Naive CD45RAhigh/CD27high T cell percentages were measured by flow cytometry on a PBMC aliquot from every donor. Receptor amplification or capture employed 5' RACE. Sequencing was carried out with an Illumina HiSeq 2500. A second PCR of about 6 to 12 cycles was run with a J-beta primer mix and a sample-barcoded 5' primer. Each TCR beta cDNA molecule received a unique molecular identifier from a template-switch 5' adaptor carrying 12 random nucleotides. Each sample yielded at least 3 million CDR3-containing paired-end reads. All of the RNA was converted into first-strand cDNA using the Mint cDNA synthesis kit, with a TRBC-specific oligonucleotide serving as the primer. After uracil-DNA glycosylase treatment, a first 18-cycle PCR used universal primers M1SS and BC2_uni_R on all cDNA. In the authors' own workflow: Normalization of each sample was performed by random selection of 1 million high-quality reads, each carrying a distinct molecular identifier. Reads sharing molecular identifiers were discarded rather than binned into consensus sequences. MiTCR, set to a Q25 quality threshold and the strictest error-elimination algorithm, was used for CDR3 identification, clonotype clustering and error correction. A nonparametric unseen species model with Euler transformation was used to estimate a lower bound on total TCR beta diversity. TCRdb redid the processing of the public reads, applying fastp at Q25 and MiXCR, and retained in-frame beta chains. Every CDR3 protein is listed once, alongside the most common genes and DNA of its rows. TCRdb's processing, not the study's, gives the V and J calls here. The sample records approximately 1.5 million distinct CDR3 sequences, under 55% of which are singletons. Of the sample, roughly 3.7% is held by the ten largest clones.

The chain uses TRBV16 and TRBJ2-1; the D gene cannot be named for sure. The sequenced material came from blood. This clonotype originated in a woman aged 18-29 years in good health. The sequenced DNA is TGTGCCAGCAGCCCTTCTAAGCCCTACAATGAGCAGTTCTTC. This is translated as CASSPSKPYNEQFF.